Below, 28 T cell receptor beta chains from the same sample are listed, as sequenced in a study of shared clonotypes between healthy human individuals. Sequencing used immunoSEQ multiplex PCR; TCRdb keeps in-frame clones, though not all of them. Of more than 2 million clones listed, 93% are singletons. It was CD45RO-negative cells, positively selected for CCR7, that made up naive CD8 cells, with terminally differentiated effector memory CD45RA+ cells excluded. Sequences were obtained from naive CD8+ T cells from PBMCs. Source of these receptors: a man aged 18 to 35 in good health. Some clones in this sample may be carry-over from other donors' samples.

CDR3 sequence: CASSLYRQVSNQPQHF. As DNA, the CDR3 is TGTGCCAGCAGTTTATATCGTCAGGTTAGCAATCAGCCCCAGCATTTT. This chain joins TRBV28 and TRBJ1-5; D call uncertain. The germline V gene encodes CDR1 MDHEN and CDR2 SYDVKM. This CDR3 region has 16 residues. V lost 1 base to trimming and J lost 0 bases, with 10 bases between them.

The J gene is TRBJ2-7, the V gene TRBV7-9; D is undetermined. Trimming took off 5 bases at V and 6 bases at J, with 11 bases between the two ends. The CDR3 runs to 12 residues. Per the germline V gene, CDR1 is SEHNR and CDR2 is FQNEAQ (reference sequence). The CDR3 nucleotides read TGTGCCAGCAGCACGACCCCATCCGAGCAGTACTTC. Residues: CASSTTPSEQYF.

The chain combines TRBV6-6 with TRBJ1-3; D unclear. V was trimmed by 2 bases and J by 2 bases, leaving 10 bases between them. CDR1 MNHNY and CDR2 SVGAGI come from the germline V gene (reference sequence). CDR3 length equals 15 residues. In nucleotides, the CDR3 is TGTGCCAGCAGTTACAACTCTCGGGCTGGAAACACCATATATTTT. It encodes CASSYNSRAGNTIYF.

About this clone itself: The sample has other DNA sequences that encode this CDR3 too. The chain employs TRBV7-9 and TRBJ1-2; D is unclear. The length of the CDR3 is 12 residues. Germline CDR1 and CDR2: SEHNR and FQNEAQ (reference sequence). The ends were cut back, 5 bases at V and 2 bases at J, with 6 bases in the middle. CDR3 residues: CASSLDNYGYTF. CDR3 bases: TGTGCCAGCAGCCTCGACAACTATGGCTACACCTTC.

The chain combines TRBV5-1 with TRBJ2-3; 8 nucleotides align to TRBD2. Germline loops: CDR1 SGHRS, CDR2 YFSETQ. The ends lost 4 bases at V and 3 bases at J; junction bases unmatched: 19. This CDR3 spans 19 amino acids. CDR3 amino acids: CASSPTGIAGITLTDTQYF. The DNA of the CDR3 is TGCGCCAGCAGCCCCACGGGGATAGCGGGGATTACACTGACAGATACGCAGTATTTT.

This chain links TRBV9 with TRBJ2-4, with TRBD1 matching over 8 bases. The V gene's germline CDR1 is SGDLS and CDR2 YYNGEE. The CDR3 is 15 amino acids. With 0 bases clipped from V and 6 bases from J, the junction kept 5 bases outside the gene matches. The CDR3 reads CASSVGGTGRNIQYF. CDR3 nucleotides: TGTGCCAGCAGCGTAGGCGGGACAGGAAGAAACATTCAGTACTTC.

The chain is built from TRBV28 and TRBJ2-1, with a possible D match to TRBD2 (5 bases). Germline CDR1 and CDR2: MDHEN and SYDVKM. The length of the CDR3 is 16 residues. Between the trimmed V and J ends, which lost 4 bases and 8 bases, there was a span of 21 bases. This chain's CDR3 is CASSWEPRATTYEQFF. CDR3 bases: TGTGCCAGCAGTTGGGAACCGAGGGCTACTACGTATGAGCAGTTCTTC.

The chain couples TRBV7-2 to TRBJ2-7; D is unresolved. V lost 5 bases and J lost 1, with 15 bases in between. Germline loops: CDR1 SGHTA, CDR2 FQGNSA. This CDR3 contains 15 residues. CDR3 DNA sequence: TGTGCCAGCAGCCCGTCCCCCTTCAGGTCCTACGAGCAGTACTTC. Translated, it gives CASSPSPFRSYEQYF.

The chain couples TRBV30 to TRBJ2-7; D not certain. V was cut by 4 bases and J by 2 bases, with 9 bases left in between. The CDR3 extends over 12 amino acids. The germline CDR1 and CDR2 sequences are GTSNPN and SVGIG (reference sequence). CDR3 sequence: CAWKNIPYEQYF. CDR3 in DNA: TGTGCCTGGAAAAACATTCCCTACGAGCAGTACTTC.

J is TRBJ2-7 and V is TRBV5-8, with TRBD1 matching over 12 bases. CDR1 is SGHTS, CDR2 YDEGEE, per germline. The CDR3 is 16 residues long. V trimming: 4 bases; J trimming: 0 bases; junction bases outside the gene matches: 5. CDR3 sequence: CASSPGTGGYSYEQYF. The CDR3 DNA is TGTGCCAGCAGCCCGGGGACAGGGGGCTACTCCTACGAGCAGTACTTC.

J is TRBJ2-2 and V is TRBV27; D gene uncertain. Germline CDR1 MNHEY, CDR2 SMNVEV (reference sequence). CDR3 length equals 14 residues. The ends were cut back, 2 bases at V and 8 bases at J, with 12 bases in the middle. The CDR3 region has the DNA TGTGCCAGCAGTTTACCGGCGCCAGCGGGGGAGCTGTTTTTT. It yields the protein CASSLPAPAGELFF.

This chain uses TRBV7-3 with TRBJ2-3; 13 bases map to TRBD2. The V and J ends lost 0 bases and 4 bases, in that order; junction bases with no gene match: 10. CDR3 length: 19 amino acids. Looked up from germline, CDR1 is SGHTA and CDR2 is FQGTGA. DNA of the CDR3: TGTGCCAGCAGCTTAACGGCCGGAACTAGCGGGAGGGTGGCAGATACGCAGTATTTT. Amino acid sequence: CASSLTAGTSGRVADTQYF.

The chain links TRBV27 to TRBJ2-5; 10 nucleotides line up with TRBD2. The CDR3 covers 16 residues. V dropped 5 bases and J dropped 2; count of bases not matched to a gene: 8. The germline gives CDR1 MNHEY, CDR2 SMNVEV (reference sequence). The CDR3 loop is CASSRGAGGLQETQYF. The CDR3 DNA sequence: TGTGCCAGCAGTAGGGGAGCGGGAGGGCTTCAAGAGACCCAGTACTTC.

The genes are TRBV7-9 and TRBJ2-1; D may be TRBD1 or TRBD2 (5 bases each). V dropped 1 base and J dropped 5 bases, with 18 bases sitting between them. From germline, CDR1 is SEHNR and CDR2 FQNEAQ (reference sequence). This CDR3 contains 17 residues. CDR3 protein: CASSLGGSRVRDNEQFF. In DNA form, the CDR3 reads TGTGCCAGCAGCTTAGGGGGGAGCAGGGTCAGGGACAATGAGCAGTTCTTC.

The CDR3: CASSLGQFYEQYF. CDR3 sequence (DNA): TGTGCCAGCAGCCTCGGACAGTTCTACGAGCAGTACTTC. The chain combines TRBV7-9 with TRBJ2-7, with a weak D call TRBD1 (6 bases). The CDR3 totals 13 residues. Trimming removed 5 bases from V and 3 bases from J, with 11 bases in between. Germline lookup yields CDR1 SEHNR and CDR2 FQNEAQ (reference sequence). Using reference TRBV7-9 and TRBJ2-7 for the parts outside the CDR3, the full variable domain is DTGVSQNPRHKITKRGQNVTFRCDPISEHNRLYWYRQTLGQGPEFLTYFQNEAQLEKSRLLSDRFSAERPKGSFSTLEIQRTEQGDSAMYLCASSLGQFYEQYFGPGTRLTVT.

A remark on this clone: The junction departs from germline at one end; a sequencing error may be responsible. This chain uses TRBV10-3 with TRBJ2-3; 9 nucleotides match TRBD2. The CDR3 runs to 17 residues. Germline V gene lookup returns CDR1 ENHRY and CDR2 SYGVKD. The CDR3 DNA reads TGTGCCATCAGTGACCAGTTATCCGGGACTAGCAGAGATACGCAGTATTTT. This codes for CAISDQLSGTSRDTQYF.

V and J are TRBV13 and TRBJ1-1; no clear D. Germline V gives CDR1 PRHDT, CDR2 FYEKMQ (reference sequence). The CDR3 runs to 14 residues. Trimming pared 5 bases from V and 1 base from J, leaving 11 bases between. As DNA, the CDR3 is TGTGCCAGCAGCCCAACTCTGAGGAACACTGAAGCTTTCTTT. Protein: CASSPTLRNTEAFF.

The J gene is TRBJ2-1, the V gene TRBV5-1, with a weak D call TRBD2 (6 bases). CDR3 length equals 12 residues. Trimming shortened V by 0 bases and J by 12 bases, and 10 bases separated the two germline ends. CDR1 and CDR2 (germline): SGHRS, YFSETQ. CDR3 sequence (DNA): TGCGCCAGCAGCTTGGCAATGGGAGGGCAGTTCTTC. Residues: CASSLAMGGQFF.

The chain employs TRBV28 and TRBJ2-2; D not resolved. Germline-derived CDR1 and CDR2 are MDHEN and SYDVKM. Between the trimmed V and J ends, which lost 5 bases and 4 bases, there was a span of 14 bases. This CDR3 is 15 amino acids long. CDR3 amino acids: CASSPITGLTGELFF. The DNA of the CDR3 is TGTGCCAGCAGTCCCATTACGGGCCTCACCGGGGAGCTGTTTTTT.

The genes are TRBV6-5 and TRBJ2-3; 7 positions agree with TRBD2. This CDR3 spans 14 amino acids. Looked up from germline, CDR1 is MNHEY and CDR2 is SVGAGI. V trimming: 4 bases; J trimming: 6 bases; junction bases outside the gene matches: 7. The CDR3 region is CASSWGGDGDTQYF. The CDR3 DNA follows: TGTGCCAGCAGTTGGGGAGGGGATGGGGATACGCAGTATTTT.

The V gene is TRBV6-6, the J gene TRBJ1-2; no clear D gene. Per germline, CDR1 MNHNY and CDR2 SVGAGI (reference sequence). The V gene lost 1 base and the J gene lost 4 bases, with 13 bases spanning the gap. The CDR3 covers 15 residues. Here the CDR3 reads CASSYYSDGRYGYTF. CDR3 sequence (DNA): TGTGCCAGCAGTTACTACTCTGACGGACGCTATGGCTACACCTTC.

The V call is TRBV6-5, the J call TRBJ2-2; TRBD2 matches 9 bases. This CDR3 contains 15 residues. The germline V gene has CDR1 MNHEY and CDR2 SVGAGI. Germline trimming cut 2 bases from V and 6 bases from J; bases unmatched to any gene: 4. The CDR3 is CASSYGTSSAGELFF. As DNA, the CDR3 is TGTGCCAGCAGTTACGGGACTAGCTCGGCCGGGGAGCTGTTTTTT.

The chain joins TRBV6-5 to TRBJ2-7; D is possibly TRBD2 (6 bases). This CDR3 contains 16 residues. The germline V gene has CDR1 MNHEY and CDR2 SVGAGI. V was shortened by 0 bases and J by 2 bases, with 14 bases between the two germline ends. The chain's CDR3 is CASSYSVAAGPYEQYF. The DNA for the CDR3 is TGTGCCAGCAGTTACTCGGTCGCTGCGGGACCCTACGAGCAGTACTTC.

V is TRBV28 and J is TRBJ2-7; a weak D match, TRBD2 (6 bases). The V gene lost 3 bases and the J gene lost 2 bases, with 11 bases spanning the gap. Germline V gene data show CDR1 as MDHEN and CDR2 as SYDVKM. The length of the CDR3 is 14 residues. CDR3 region: CASSLAGRTYEQYF. Written as DNA, the CDR3 is TGTGCCAGCAGTTTGGCGGGACGAACCTACGAGCAGTACTTC.

This rearrangement joins TRBV6-5 to TRBJ2-7, with a possible D match to TRBD1 (5 bases). This CDR3 contains 14 residues. Germline V CDR1 and CDR2: MNHEY, SVGAGI. Trimming took 5 bases from V and 3 from J, leaving 14 bases between them. The CDR3 reads CASSPTGAHYEQYF. The CDR3 DNA is TGTGCCAGCAGTCCTACAGGAGCCCACTACGAGCAGTACTTC.

To note about this clone: The sample contains more than one DNA sequence encoding this CDR3. This chain links TRBV28 with TRBJ1-1; 7 bases are a match to TRBD1. The CDR3 has 14 residues. Germline CDR1 and CDR2: MDHEN and SYDVKM. The V gene end was trimmed by 3 bases and the J gene end by 2 bases; junction bases not matched to a gene: 3. CDR3 residues: CASSLGTANTEAFF. In DNA, the CDR3 is TGTGCCAGCAGTTTGGGGACAGCCAACACTGAAGCTTTCTTT.

The chain recombines TRBV28 with TRBJ2-6; 11 bases are a match to TRBD2. The V gene end was trimmed by 7 bases and the J gene end by 0 bases; junction bases not matched to a gene: 8. The CDR3 contains 18 residues. Germline V CDR1 and CDR2: MDHEN, SYDVKM. The CDR3 sequence: CASNDWTSGYSGANVLTF. For the CDR3, the DNA is TGTGCCAGCAATGACTGGACTAGCGGGTACTCTGGGGCCAACGTCCTGACTTTC.

The chain links TRBV6-5 to TRBJ1-1; D perhaps matches TRBD1 (6 bases). This CDR3 is built from 14 residues. Germline V gives CDR1 MNHEY, CDR2 SVGAGI. With 0 bases removed from V and 4 bases from J, the gap between germline ends came to 9 bases. The CDR3: CASSYSKTGTEAFF. CDR3 in DNA: TGTGCCAGCAGTTACTCTAAGACAGGCACTGAAGCTTTCTTT.